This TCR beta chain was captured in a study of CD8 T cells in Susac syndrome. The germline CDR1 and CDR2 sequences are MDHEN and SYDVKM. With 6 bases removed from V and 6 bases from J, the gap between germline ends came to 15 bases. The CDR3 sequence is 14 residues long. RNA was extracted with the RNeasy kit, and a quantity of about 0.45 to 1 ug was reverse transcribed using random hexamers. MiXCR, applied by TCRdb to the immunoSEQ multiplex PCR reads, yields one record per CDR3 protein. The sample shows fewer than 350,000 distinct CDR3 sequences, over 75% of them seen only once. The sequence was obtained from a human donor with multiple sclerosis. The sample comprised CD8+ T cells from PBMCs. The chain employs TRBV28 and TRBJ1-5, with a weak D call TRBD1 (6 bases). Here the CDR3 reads CASSWTRGPQPQHF. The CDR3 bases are TGTGCCAGCAGCTGGACACGGGGGCCTCAGCCCCAGCATTTT. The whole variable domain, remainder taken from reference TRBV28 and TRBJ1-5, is DVKVTQSSRYLVKRTGEKVFLECVQDMDHENMFWYRQDPGLGLRLIYFSYDVKMKEKGDIPEGYSVSREKKERFSLILESASTNQTSMYLCASSWTRGPQPQHFGDGTRLSIL.